The TCR beta chain under discussion was sequenced for a study of T cells in tuberculosis. In the study overall: The T cells targeted glucose monomycolate, a mycobacterial lipid, via CD1B. A South African cohort included IGRA-negative adolescents, latently infected IGRA-positive adolescents and adults with active tuberculosis. Study conclusions and caveats: GEM motif frequencies gave 55% to 75% accuracy; the GMM repertoire gave 80% to 90%.

Each clinical donor contributed on average roughly 92,000 T cells from unsorted cryopreserved PBMC. Repertoires were generated with immunoSEQ multiplex PCR, while TCRdb's copy carries only in-frame clones and drops some. The table shows about 28,000 clones, with around 89% occurring only once. Regarding this clone: Its antigen is currently unknown.

Sequencing used PBMCs. The clonotype originates from a donor between 5 and 29 years old with latent tuberculosis or without tuberculosis infection.

The CDR3 bases are TGTGCCAGCAGTGAGGCGGGACAGGCAGGGATGGTTGAGCAGTTCTTC. The encoded protein is CASSEAGQAGMVEQFF. The chain combines TRBV25-1 with TRBJ2-1; 8 bases fit TRBD1. CDR1 is MGHDK and CDR2 is SYGVNS in the germline V gene. V was pared by 3 bases and J by 9 bases, with 13 bases of the junction left unmatched. The CDR3 totals 16 residues.